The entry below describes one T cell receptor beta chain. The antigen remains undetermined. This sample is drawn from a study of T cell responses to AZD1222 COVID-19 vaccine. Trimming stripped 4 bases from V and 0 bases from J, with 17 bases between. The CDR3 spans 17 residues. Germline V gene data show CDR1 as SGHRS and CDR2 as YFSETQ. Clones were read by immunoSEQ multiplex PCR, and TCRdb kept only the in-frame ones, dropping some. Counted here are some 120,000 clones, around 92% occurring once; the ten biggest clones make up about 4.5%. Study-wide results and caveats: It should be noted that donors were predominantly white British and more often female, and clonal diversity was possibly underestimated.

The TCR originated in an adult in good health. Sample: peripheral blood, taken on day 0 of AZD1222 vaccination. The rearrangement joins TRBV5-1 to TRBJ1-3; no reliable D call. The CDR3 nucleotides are TGCGCCAGCAGCCCGGACCCCTCTCCCCGCTCTGGAAACACCATATATTTT. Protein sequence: CASSPDPSPRSGNTIYF.